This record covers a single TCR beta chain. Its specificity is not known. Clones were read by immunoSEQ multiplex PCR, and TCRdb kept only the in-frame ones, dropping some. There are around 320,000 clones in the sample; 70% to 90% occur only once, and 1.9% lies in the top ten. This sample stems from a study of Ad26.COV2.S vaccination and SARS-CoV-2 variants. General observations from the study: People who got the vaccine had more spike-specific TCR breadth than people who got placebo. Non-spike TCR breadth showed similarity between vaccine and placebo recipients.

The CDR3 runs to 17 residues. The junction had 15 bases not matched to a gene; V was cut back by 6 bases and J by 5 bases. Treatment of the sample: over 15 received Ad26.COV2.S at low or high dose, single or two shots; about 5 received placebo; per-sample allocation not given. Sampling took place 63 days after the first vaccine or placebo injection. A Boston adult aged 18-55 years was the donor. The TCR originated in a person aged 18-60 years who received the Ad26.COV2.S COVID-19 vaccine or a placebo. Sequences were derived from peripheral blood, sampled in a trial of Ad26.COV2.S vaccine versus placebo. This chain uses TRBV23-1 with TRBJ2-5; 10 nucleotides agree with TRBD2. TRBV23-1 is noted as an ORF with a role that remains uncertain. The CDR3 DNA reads TGCGCCAGCAGAAAACCCCTCAGTAGCGGGGGGTCGGAGACCCAGTACTTC. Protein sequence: CASRKPLSSGGSETQYF.